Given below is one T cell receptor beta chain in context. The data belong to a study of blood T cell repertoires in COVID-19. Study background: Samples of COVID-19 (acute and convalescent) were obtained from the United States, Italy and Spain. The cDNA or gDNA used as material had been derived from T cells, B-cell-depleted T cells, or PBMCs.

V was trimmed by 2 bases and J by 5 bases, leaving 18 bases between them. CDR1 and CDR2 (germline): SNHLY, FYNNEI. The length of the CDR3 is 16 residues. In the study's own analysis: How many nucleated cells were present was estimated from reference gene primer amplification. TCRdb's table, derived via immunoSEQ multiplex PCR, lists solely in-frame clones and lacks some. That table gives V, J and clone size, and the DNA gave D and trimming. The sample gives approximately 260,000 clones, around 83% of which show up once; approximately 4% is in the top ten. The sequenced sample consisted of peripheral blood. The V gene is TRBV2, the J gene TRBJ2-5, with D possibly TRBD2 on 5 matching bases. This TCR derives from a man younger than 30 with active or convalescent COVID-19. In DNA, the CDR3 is TGTGCCAGCAGTGAAACGCCGGGAAGGGATTATGAGACCCAGTACTTC. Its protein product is CASSETPGRDYETQYF.